This T cell receptor (beta chain) was observed in a study of tumor-infiltrating lymphocytes in primary liver carcinoma. Worth noting for this clonotype: The junction and the germline gene differ at one end; a read error may be behind it.

From approximately 20-30 mg of unsorted bulk tissue, DNA and RNA were co-extracted together. TCR beta cDNA was prepared out of approximately 470 ng total RNA by means of a constant-region primer. A slightly modified ARM-PCR protocol with three nested multiplex PCR rounds produced these TCR beta libraries. With TRBV1-TRBV30 forward primers and a C-beta reverse primer, the first two PCR rounds were run for about 10 cycles each. Each CDR3 protein gets one entry after TCRdb re-called the multiplex PCR reads with MiXCR. This sample has roughly 49,000 distinct CDR3 sequences, with around 77% found just once. The CDR3 length is 17 residues. Germline values: CDR1 SGHNT, CDR2 YYREEE (reference sequence).

V usage is TRBV5-4 and J usage is TRBJ1-2; TRBD1 agrees at 11 bases. The TCR was taken from a man aged 40-49 years with primary liver carcinoma and hepatitis B virus infection. Sequencing used liver tumor tissue from sampling region 5. The subset: tumor region T5, tumor centre. The CDR3 loop is CVSSTPGQGDFNYSYTF. In DNA, the CDR3 is TGTGTCAGCAGCACCCCGGGACAGGGGGATTTTAACTATAGCTACACCTTC.